The present T cell receptor (beta chain) was sequenced within a study of cytomegalovirus exposure and HLA in healthy donors. V shed 4 bases and J 8 bases; nucleotides not matched to a gene: 5. This CDR3 is 13 amino acids long. CDR1 is SQVTM, CDR2 ANQGSEA, per germline. In the case of this clone: The antigen is not known.

Study results and caveats: What a later analysis reportedly showed was that an Asian-associated ancestry cluster had fewer N-insertions than the approximately 700-donor mean. Cytomegalovirus association was assigned to over 150 TCR beta chains. Immune exposure data for these donors was limited to CMV serostatus. Most subjects had HLA-A and HLA-B alleles reportedly predicted accurately by TCR beta sequences.

Amplification used 60 Vbeta primers and 13 Jbeta primers. TCRdb's table, derived via immunoSEQ multiplex PCR, lists solely in-frame clones and lacks some. The sample includes 100,000 to 120,000 clones, 86% seen only once; the top ten take about 1.8%. This receptor was identified in a man aged 35-49 years in good health and CMV-seronegative. J is TRBJ1-1 and V is TRBV29-1; 12 bases align to TRBD1. Sequenced material: PBMCs. The CDR3 sequence is CSVVRDRGREAFF. CDR3 nucleotides: TGCAGCGTTGTCCGGGACAGGGGGCGGGAAGCTTTCTTT.